The entry below gives a single T cell receptor (beta chain) sequence along with its context. The antigen is not known. These data originate in a study of OX40 agonist ivuxolimab in advanced cancers. Per germline, CDR1 WSHSY and CDR2 SAAADI. V lost 0 bases, J lost 7 bases, and 15 bases lay in between. The CDR3 runs to 15 residues. Method: immunoSEQ multiplex PCR; TCRdb's copy keeps in-frame clones and lacks some. In the table there are 130,000 or so clones, 85% to 95% of which are singletons. Findings of the study overall: Averaged across samples, CD8+ T cells carried more expanded clones than CD4+ did.

This TCR was recovered from an adult with an advanced solid tumor such as melanoma, head and neck, liver or kidney cancer. The V gene is TRBV10-2, the J gene TRBJ1-2; no definite D call. The specimen comprised CD4+ or CD8+ T cells sorted from blood, sampled in a trial of the OX40 agonist ivuxolimab. The CDR3 coding sequence is TGCGCCAGCAGTGAGTCGTTGGTCAGGAGGCTTGGCTACACCTTC. Protein product: CASSESLVRRLGYTF.